This T cell receptor beta chain was observed in a study of neurological immune-mediated disorders. CDR3 size: 15 residues. Looked up from germline, CDR1 is MDHEN and CDR2 is SYDVKM. With 6 bases removed from V and 0 bases from J, the gap between germline ends came to 12 bases. Ten or more counts support this clonotype. The antigen remains undetermined. Study conclusions and caveats: With the multiple sclerosis repertoire cluster, none of the clinical or MRI features showed an association. No CDR3 amino acid sequences recurred among expanded clones across subjects, suggesting private repertoires in all groups.

The cDNA came from 5'RACE, which used 10-nucleotide random UMIs. TCRdb reanalysed the 5' RACE reads using MiXCR and keeps one entry per CDR3 protein. This table holds roughly 20,000 distinct CDR3 sequences, approximately 15% found once. The sorted libraries were prepared using 800,000 to 1,000,000 CD4+ or CD8+ T cells that had themselves been sorted. This TCR came from a woman aged 18 to 35 with multiple sclerosis. Input material: CD8+ T cells from blood. The chain recombines TRBV28 with TRBJ1-5, with D maybe TRBD1 (6 bases). The CDR3 loop reads CASRAETGSNQPQHF. CDR3 nucleotide sequence: TGTGCCAGCAGAGCGGAGACAGGTAGCAATCAGCCCCAGCATTTT.